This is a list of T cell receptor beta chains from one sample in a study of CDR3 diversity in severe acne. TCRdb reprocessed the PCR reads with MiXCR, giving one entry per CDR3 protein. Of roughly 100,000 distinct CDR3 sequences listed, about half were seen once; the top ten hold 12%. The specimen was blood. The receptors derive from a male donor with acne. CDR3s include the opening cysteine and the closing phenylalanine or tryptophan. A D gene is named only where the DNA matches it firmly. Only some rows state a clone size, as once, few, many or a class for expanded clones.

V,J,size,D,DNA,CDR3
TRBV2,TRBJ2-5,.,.,TGTGCCAGCAGTGAAGGGGGCAGGGGAGAGGAAGAGACCCAGTACTTC,CASSEGGRGEEETQYF
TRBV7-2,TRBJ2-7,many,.,TGTGCCAGCAGCCCCCTGGGCCTGGGGGAGCAGTACTTC,CASSPLGLGEQYF
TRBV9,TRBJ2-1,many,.,TGTGCCAGCAGCGCAGTAGCGGAGGGGTACAATGAGCAGTTCTTC,CASSAVAEGYNEQFF
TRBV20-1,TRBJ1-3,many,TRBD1,TGCAGTGTACCGGGACAGGGGGCTGACACCATATATTTT,CSVPGQGADTIYF
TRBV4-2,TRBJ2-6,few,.,TGTGCCAGCAGCCGGCTTAGGGGAGAGGGGGCCAACGTCCTGACTTTC,CASSRLRGEGANVLTF
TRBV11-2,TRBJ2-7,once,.,TGTGCCAGCAGCCCCCCCAGCGAGGTACCCTCTAACGAGCAGTACTTC,CASSPPSEVPSNEQYF
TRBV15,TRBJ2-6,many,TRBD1,TGTGCCACCAGCAGACCGGACAGGGCCGGGGCCAACGTCCTGACTTTC,CATSRPDRAGANVLTF
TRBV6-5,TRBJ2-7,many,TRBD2,TGTGCCAGCAGGCGAGACCCCAGCGGGAGGGCTTACGAGCAGTACTTC,CASRRDPSGRAYEQYF
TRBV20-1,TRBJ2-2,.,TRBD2,TGCAGTGCTAGGACCGCCGGGACTAGCGAACACCGGGGAGCTGTTTTT,CSARTAGTSEHRGAVF
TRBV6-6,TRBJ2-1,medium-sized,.,TGTGCCAGCAGTCTGACGTTGGTCGTGGGTGAGCAGTTCTTC,CASSLTLVVGEQFF
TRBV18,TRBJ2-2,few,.,TGTGCCAGCTCACCACGGGGTGGCGGGGAGCTGTTTTTT,CASSPRGGGELFF
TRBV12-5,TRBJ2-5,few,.,TGTGCTGGTGGTTTGGTACCGGGGAGGCCCGAGGAACGAGAGACCCAGTACTTC,CAGGLVPGRPEERETQYF
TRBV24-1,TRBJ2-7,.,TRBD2,TGTGCCACGGCCACTAGCGGGAGCCCCTACGAGCAGTACTTC,CATATSGSPYEQYF
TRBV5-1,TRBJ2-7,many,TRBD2,TGCGCCAGCAGCCCACGACTAGCGGGAGGCTGGAACGAGCAGTACTTC,CASSPRLAGGWNEQYF
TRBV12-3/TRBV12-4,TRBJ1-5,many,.,TGTGCCAGCAGAGAAAAGGGGGGACCTTACCAGCCCCAGCATTTT,CASREKGGPYQPQHF
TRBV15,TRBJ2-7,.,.,TGTGCCACCAGCAGAGATCTTGACACTCCGAATGCCTACGAGCAGTACTTC,CATSRDLDTPNAYEQYF
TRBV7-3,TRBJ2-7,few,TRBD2,TGTGCCAGCAGCACCGGACTAGCGAATCGAATCCCCTACGAGCAGTACTTC,CASSTGLANRIPYEQYF
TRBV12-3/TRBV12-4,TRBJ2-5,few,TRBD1,TGTGCCAGCAGTCCCTGGACAGGGGGCGACGGGACCCAGTACTTC,CASSPWTGGDGTQYF
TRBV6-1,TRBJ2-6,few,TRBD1,TGTGCCAGCAGCGGGACAGCGATCTCTGGGGCCAACGTCCTGACTTTC,CASSGTAISGANVLTF
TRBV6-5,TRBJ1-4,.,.,TGTGCCAGCAGCCGATGGGGTTCTAATGAAAAACTGTTTTTT,CASSRWGSNEKLFF
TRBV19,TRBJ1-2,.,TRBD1,TGTGCCAGTAGTATAGTCTCGACAGGGAATGGCTACACCTTC,CASSIVSTGNGYTF
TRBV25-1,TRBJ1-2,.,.,TGTGCCAGCAGCCGAGGGTGGGGACACCTAAACTATGGCTACACCTTC,CASSRGWGHLNYGYTF
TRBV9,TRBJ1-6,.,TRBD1,TGTGCCAGCAGCCCAGAGCGGACAGGGGATTCACCCCTCCACTTT,CASSPERTGDSPLHF
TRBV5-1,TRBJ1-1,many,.,TGCGCCAGCAGCTTGCAAGGGCGCAACACTGAAGCTTTCTTT,CASSLQGRNTEAFF
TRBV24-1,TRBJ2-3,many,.,TGTGCCACCAGTGAAGTCGGCAGGTCGGCAGATACGCAGTATTTT,CATSEVGRSADTQYF
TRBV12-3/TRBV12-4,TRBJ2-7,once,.,TGTGCCAGCAGTAAAGGGGGGTCCTACGAGCAGTACTTC,CASSKGGSYEQYF
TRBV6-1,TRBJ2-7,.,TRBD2,TGTGCCAGCAGTGAAGCGCTAGCGGGATCCTACGAGCAGTGCTTC,CASSEALAGSYEQCF
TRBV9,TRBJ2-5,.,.,TGTGCCAGCAGCGTGGGTAAAGCGGCGCCGGAGACCCAGTACTTC,CASSVGKAAPETQYF
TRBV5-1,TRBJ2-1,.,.,TGCGCCAGCAGCACGGGGGGCCTGCTCACAGATACGCAGTTCTTC,CASSTGGLLTDTQFF
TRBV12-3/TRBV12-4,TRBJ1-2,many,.,TGTGCCAGCAGTTTTTTAAACTATGGCTACACCTTC,CASSFLNYGYTF
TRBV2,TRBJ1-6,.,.,TGTGCCAGAGGTACAGACGCGGGAGCTAACTCACCCCTCCACTTT,CARGTDAGANSPLHF
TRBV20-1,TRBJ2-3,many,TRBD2,TGCAGTGCTAGATCGGCGTCTAGCGGGACAAGCGCAGATACGCAGTATTTT,CSARSASSGTSADTQYF
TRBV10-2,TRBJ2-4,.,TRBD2,TGCGCCAGCACGGATCTAGCGGGAGGAGACATTCAGTACTTC,CASTDLAGGDIQYF
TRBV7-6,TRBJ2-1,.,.,TGTGCCAGCAGCTTAGGGCTAAACCCCTACGATGAGCAGTTCTTC,CASSLGLNPYDEQFF
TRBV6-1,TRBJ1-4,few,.,TGTGCCAGCAGTCTAGCGCGTGGTGGAGTTGAAAAACTGTTTTTT,CASSLARGGVEKLFF
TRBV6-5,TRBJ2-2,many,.,TGTGCCAGCAGCTGGGGCAGGGGCTTCGGGGAGCTGTTTTTT,CASSWGRGFGELFF
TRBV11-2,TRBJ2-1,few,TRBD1,TGTGCCGGCAGCTTAGGGACAGGGCTCTACAGTGAGCAGTTCTTC,CAGSLGTGLYSEQFF
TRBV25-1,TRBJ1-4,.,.,TGTGCCAGCAGTGAAGAAGGGCTTGTCGAAAAACTGTTTTTT,CASSEEGLVEKLFF
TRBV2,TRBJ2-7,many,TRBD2,TGTGCCAGCAGCGGGGGGTCTAGCGAGACCTGGGGCCCCGAGCAGTACTTC,CASSGGSSETWGPEQYF
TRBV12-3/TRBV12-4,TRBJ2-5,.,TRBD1,TGTGCCAGCAGTGATTTGGTAGGGGGCATAGGAGAGACCCAGTACTTC,CASSDLVGGIGETQYF
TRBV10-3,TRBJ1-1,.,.,TGTGCCAGCTCTCACGGGGGCACTGAAGCTTTCTTT,CASSHGGTEAFF
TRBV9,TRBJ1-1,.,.,TGTGCCAGCAGCGCCGACCTTTCATCGGGGCGCAGGGCTGAAGCTTTCTTT,CASSADLSSGRRAEAFF
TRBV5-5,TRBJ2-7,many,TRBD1,TGTGCCAGCAGCCTAACCCGACAGGGGGGAACCTACGAGCAGTACTTC,CASSLTRQGGTYEQYF
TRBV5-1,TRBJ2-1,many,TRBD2,TGCGCCAGCAGCTTGGGCATACGGCTAGCGGGGGACGATGAGCAGTTCTTC,CASSLGIRLAGDDEQFF
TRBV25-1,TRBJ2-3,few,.,TGTGCCAGCACGGCAAGGCTTGCCTCAGATACGCAGTATTTT,CASTARLASDTQYF
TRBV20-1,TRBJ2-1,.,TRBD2,TGCAGTGCTAGAGCCCGGACTAGCGGGAGGGCCGCAGTTGCTAATGAGCAGTTCTTC,CSARARTSGRAAVANEQFF